Given below is one T cell receptor beta chain in context. The data originate from a study of T cell responses to AZD1222 COVID-19 vaccine. The CDR3 extends over 11 amino acids. Germline V lookup: CDR1 MDHEN, CDR2 SYDVKM. Trimming took 10 bases from V and 4 from J; bases not matched to a gene: 4. Using immunoSEQ multiplex PCR, the repertoire was profiled, and TCRdb retains in-frame clones only, with some absent. The sample carries about 100,000 clones, about 88% recorded once. The TCR sequence derives from an adult in good health. The sequencing here drew on peripheral blood, taken on day 0 of AZD1222 vaccination. This chain joins TRBV28 and TRBJ2-7; TRBD2 matches 7 bases. CDR3 nucleotides: TGTGCCACCCTGGGGGGGTACGAGCAGTACTTC. Its translation: CATLGGYEQYF.